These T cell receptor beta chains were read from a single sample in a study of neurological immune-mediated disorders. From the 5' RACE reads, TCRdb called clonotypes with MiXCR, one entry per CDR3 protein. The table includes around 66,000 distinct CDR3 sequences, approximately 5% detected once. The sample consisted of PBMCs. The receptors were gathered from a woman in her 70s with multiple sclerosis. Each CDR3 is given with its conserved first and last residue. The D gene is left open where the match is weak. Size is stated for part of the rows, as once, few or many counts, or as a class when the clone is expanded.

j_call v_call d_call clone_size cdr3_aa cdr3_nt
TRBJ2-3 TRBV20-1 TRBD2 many CSTKAGLGGDTQYF TGCAGTACCAAAGCGGGATTGGGGGGAGATACGCAGTATTTT
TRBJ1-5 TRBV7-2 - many CASSLAASGFQPQHF TGTGCCAGCAGCTTAGCGGCCAGTGGGTTTCAGCCCCAGCATTTT
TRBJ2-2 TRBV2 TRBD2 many CATRRLAGITGELFF TGTGCCACCCGGAGACTAGCGGGAATTACCGGGGAGCTGTTTTTT
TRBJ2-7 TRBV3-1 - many CASSQSVSGEQYF TGTGCCAGCAGCCAATCTGTATCAGGCGAGCAGTACTTC
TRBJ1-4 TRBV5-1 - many CASSLGPSEGEKLFF TGCGCCAGCAGCTTGGGGCCTTCCGAGGGGGAAAAACTGTTTTTT
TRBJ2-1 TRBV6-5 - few CASSYSTATLNNEQFF TGTGCCAGCAGTTACTCGACCGCTACCCTTAACAATGAGCAGTTCTTC
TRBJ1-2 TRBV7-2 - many CASSLEQGYYGYTF TGTGCCAGCAGCTTAGAACAGGGCTACTATGGCTACACCTTC
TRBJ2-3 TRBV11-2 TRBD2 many CASSLRQGLAGRTDTQYF TGTGCCAGCAGCTTACGTCAGGGACTAGCGGGCCGCACAGATACGCAGTATTTT
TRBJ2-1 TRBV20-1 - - CSSIEAGSFNSYNEQFF TGCAGTTCTATAGAAGCCGGGAGTTTTAATTCCTACAATGAGCAGTTCTTC
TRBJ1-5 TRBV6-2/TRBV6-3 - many CASSSTGPHQPQHF TGTGCCAGCAGCTCCACAGGGCCCCATCAGCCCCAGCATTTT
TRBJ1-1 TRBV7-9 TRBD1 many CASSLGQGERAEAFF TGTGCCAGCAGCCTGGGACAGGGGGAGAGGGCTGAAGCTTTCTTT
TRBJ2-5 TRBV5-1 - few CASSLGGASETQYF TGCGCCAGCAGCTTGGGAGGAGCTTCGGAGACCCAGTACTTC
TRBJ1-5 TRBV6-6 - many CASSIQGNQPQHF TGTGCCAGCAGTATACAGGGAAACCAGCCCCAGCATTTT
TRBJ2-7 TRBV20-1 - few CSARQTPYEQYF TGCAGTGCTAGACAAACCCCTTACGAGCAGTACTTC
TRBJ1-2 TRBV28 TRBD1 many CASSAGQGAGYGYTF TGTGCCAGCAGTGCTGGACAGGGGGCAGGATATGGCTACACCTTC
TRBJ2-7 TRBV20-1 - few CSAKPGSNYEQYF TGCAGTGCCAAACCGGGATCGAACTACGAGCAGTACTTC
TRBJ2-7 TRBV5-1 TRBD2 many CASSLWSSGVSFSYEQYF TGCGCCAGCAGCTTGTGGTCTAGCGGGGTCTCTTTCAGTTACGAGCAGTACTTC
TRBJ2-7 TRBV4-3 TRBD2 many CASSQDRGVSYEQYF TGCGCCAGCAGCCAAGATCGGGGGGTCTCCTACGAGCAGTACTTC
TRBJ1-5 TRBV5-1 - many CASSLDGLNQPQHF TGCGCCAGCAGCTTGGACGGGCTAAATCAGCCCCAGCATTTT
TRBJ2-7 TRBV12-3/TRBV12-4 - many CASSLGQPSSYEQYF TGTGCCAGCAGTTTAGGACAACCCAGCTCCTACGAGCAGTACTTC
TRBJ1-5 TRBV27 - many CASTPRSGAEPQHF TGTGCCAGCACCCCGAGGTCCGGGGCTGAGCCCCAGCATTTT
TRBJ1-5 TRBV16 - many CASSRVKDSGHF TGTGCCAGCAGCCGGGTGAAGGACTCGGGGCATTTT
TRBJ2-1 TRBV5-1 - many CASSLTANYNEQFF TGCGCCAGCAGCTTGACAGCGAACTACAATGAGCAGTTCTTC
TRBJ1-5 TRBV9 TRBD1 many CASSVGTGFNQPQHF TGTGCCAGCAGCGTGGGGACAGGGTTTAATCAGCCCCAGCATTTT
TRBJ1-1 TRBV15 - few CATSPHLGAEAFF TGTGCCACCAGCCCACACTTGGGCGCTGAAGCTTTCTTT
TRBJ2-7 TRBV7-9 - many CASSFNKRVEQYF TGTGCCAGCAGCTTTAACAAGAGAGTCGAGCAGTACTTC
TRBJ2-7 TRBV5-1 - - CASSLHGTETYEQYF TGCGCCAGCAGCTTGCACGGGACGGAAACCTACGAGCAGTACTTC
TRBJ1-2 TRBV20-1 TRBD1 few CSARASPGQPNYGYTF TGCAGTGCTAGGGCCTCCCCGGGACAGCCTAACTATGGCTACACCTTC
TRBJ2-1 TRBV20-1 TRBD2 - CSASKREGLDEQFF TGCAGTGCTAGTAAACGGGAGGGCCTGGATGAGCAGTTCTTC
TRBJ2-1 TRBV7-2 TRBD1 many CASSPGQGRVNEQFF TGTGCCAGCAGCCCAGGACAGGGTAGGGTCAATGAGCAGTTCTTC
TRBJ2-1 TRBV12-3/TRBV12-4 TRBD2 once CASSLPPTSGKNEQFF TGTGCCAGCAGTCTCCCCCCCACTAGCGGGAAGAATGAGCAGTTCTTC
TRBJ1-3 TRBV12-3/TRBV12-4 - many CASSLSSSGNTIYF TGTGCCAGCAGTTTATCCAGCTCTGGAAACACCATATATTTT
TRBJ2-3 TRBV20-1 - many CSARRATGTASTDTQYF TGCAGTGCTAGACGGGCCACGGGGACCGCTAGCACAGATACGCAGTATTTT
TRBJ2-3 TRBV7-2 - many CASSRGRSLTDTQYF TGTGCCAGCAGCCGCGGCAGGAGTTTGACAGATACGCAGTATTTT
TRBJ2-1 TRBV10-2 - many CASAVAVDNEQFF TGCGCCAGCGCGGTCGCCGTGGATAATGAGCAGTTCTTC
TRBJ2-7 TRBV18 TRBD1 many CASSFGQGTYEQYF TGTGCCAGCTCGTTTGGACAGGGAACCTACGAGCAGTACTTC
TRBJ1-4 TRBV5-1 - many CASSRGTKEEKLFF TGCGCCAGCAGCCGCGGGACAAAGGAAGAAAAACTGTTTTTT
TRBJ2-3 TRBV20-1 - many CSARRGRRGSTDTQYF TGCAGTGCTAGACGGGGCCGACGGGGAAGCACAGATACGCAGTATTTT
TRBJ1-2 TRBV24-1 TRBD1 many CATSDRTGIGYTF TGTGCCACCAGTGACCGGACAGGAATTGGCTACACCTTC
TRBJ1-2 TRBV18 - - CASSHADGNYGYTF TGTGCCAGCTCACACGCGGACGGAAACTATGGCTACACCTTC
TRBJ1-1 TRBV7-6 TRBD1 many CASSLRDSNTEAFF TGTGCCAGCAGCCTCCGGGACAGTAACACTGAAGCTTTCTTT
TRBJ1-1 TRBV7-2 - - CASSFWGTEAFF TGTGCCAGCAGCTTTTGGGGCACTGAAGCTTTCTTT
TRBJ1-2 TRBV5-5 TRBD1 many CASSSGQGVAYGYTF TGTGCCAGCAGCTCCGGACAGGGGGTGGCCTATGGCTACACCTTC
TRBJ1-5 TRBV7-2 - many CASSLQGWSNQPQHF TGTGCCAGCAGTTTACAGGGTTGGAGCAATCAGCCCCAGCATTTT
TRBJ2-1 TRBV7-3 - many CASSLQAGISYNEQFF TGTGCCAGCAGCTTACAAGCGGGTATTTCCTACAATGAGCAGTTCTTC
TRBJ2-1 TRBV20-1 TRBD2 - CSARDWASGGLSSYNEQFF TGCAGTGCTAGAGATTGGGCTAGCGGGGGCCTTAGCTCCTACAATGAGCAGTTCTTC
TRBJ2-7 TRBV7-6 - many CASSSTQGLEQYF TGTGCCAGCAGCTCGACGCAGGGGCTGGAACAGTACTTC
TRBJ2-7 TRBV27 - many CASSWDASYEQYF TGTGCCAGCAGTTGGGACGCGTCCTACGAGCAGTACTTC
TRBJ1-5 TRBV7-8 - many CASSLGGTINPQHF TGTGCCAGCAGCTTGGGAGGGACGATCAATCCCCAGCATTTT
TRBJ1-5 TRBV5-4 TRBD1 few CASSWDRSGPQHF TGTGCCAGCAGCTGGGACAGATCCGGGCCCCAGCATTTT
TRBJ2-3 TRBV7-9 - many CASSRLSGGTDTQYF TGTGCCAGCAGCCGACTTTCCGGGGGCACAGATACGCAGTATTTT
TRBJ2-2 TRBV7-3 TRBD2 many CASSNLAGITGELFF TGTGCCAGCAGCAACCTAGCGGGAATCACCGGGGAGCTGTTTTTT
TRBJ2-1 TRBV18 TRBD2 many CASSPGSGTNEQFF TGTGCCAGCTCACCGGGTAGCGGGACCAATGAGCAGTTCTTC